The 8 T cell receptor beta chains presented below share a single source sample, sequenced in a study of CXCR3-negative and CXCR3-positive naive CD8 T cells. UMI-labeled 5' RACE TRB cDNA libraries were prepared from the cells. Following a re-call of the 5' RACE reads, TCRdb has one entry per CDR3 protein and lacks DNA. Listed are about 82,000 distinct CDR3 sequences; around 1% falls within the top ten. The sample was naive CXCR3- CD8+ T cells from blood. Subset in this sample: CD45RO-CCR7+CD27+CD95- naive CD8+ T cells lacking CXCR3 (TNR3-). These receptors all stem from a human donor in good health. Some clones in this sample may be carry-over from other donors' samples.

This rearrangement joins TRBV21-1 to TRBJ2-7; TCRdb proposes TRBD2, but this gene call is untestable without DNA. TRBV21-1 is annotated as a pseudogene. The CDR3 runs to 20 residues. The CDR3 spells CASPKLGLAGGPVSSNEQYF.

This chain joins TRBV15 and TRBJ2-7; as DNA is missing, the TRBD1 call by TCRdb cannot be tested. Germline CDR1 LNHNV, CDR2 YYDKDF (reference sequence). This CDR3 contains 16 residues. The CDR3 here is CATSRGKDRGLWEQYF.

V is TRBV7-8 and J is TRBJ2-5; with no DNA, the TCRdb D assignment of TRBD1 cannot be verified. The CDR3 spans 15 residues. Per the germline V gene, CDR1 is SGHVS and CDR2 is FQNEAQ. The CDR3 loop reads CASSPAGTPRETQYF.

The rearrangement links TRBV7-2 to TRBJ2-4. CDR1 and CDR2 from the germline V gene are SGHTA and FQGNSA. The CDR3 totals 15 residues. CDR3 region: CASSLALELHAIQYF.

The chain combines TRBV29-1 with TRBJ2-7; as DNA is missing, the TRBD1 call by TCRdb cannot be tested. The germline CDR1 and CDR2 sequences are SQVTM and ANQGSEA. The CDR3 length is 11 residues. CDR3 amino acids: CSSNDSYEQYF.

The chain carries TRBV29-1 and TRBJ1-2. In germline, CDR1 is SQVTM, CDR2 ANQGSEA. The CDR3 runs 11 residues. The CDR3 loop is CSAGTSGGYTF.

The V gene is TRBV20-1, the J gene TRBJ2-1; TCRdb's D call of TRBD2 is untestable without DNA. Germline V gene sequence: CDR1 DFQATT, CDR2 SNEGSKA (reference sequence). CDR3 length: 15 amino acids. This CDR3 reads CSARDLGGSYNEQFF.

This sequence joins TRBV19 and TRBJ1-5; no DNA is available, so the TRBD1 call from TCRdb remains unchecked. Germline V gene data show CDR1 as LNHDA and CDR2 as SQIVND (reference sequence). This CDR3 has 16 residues. The CDR3 reads CASSISGTVSNQPQHF.